The 31 T cell receptor beta chains reported below all come from one sample, sequenced in a study of breast tumors, draining lymph nodes, adjacent tissues. One entry per CDR3 protein results from TCRdb running MiXCR on the multiplex PCR reads. The table shows 66,000 or so distinct CDR3 sequences, with less than 45% occurring only once. Source material: breast tumor tissue. These receptors all stem from a female donor with breast cancer. Some clones in this sample may be carry-over from other donors' samples.

This clonotype has at least ten counts. The genes are TRBV9 and TRBJ2-5, with 12 positions matching TRBD1. Trimming took 2 bases from V and 5 from J; bases not matched to a gene: 4. Germline assignment: CDR1 SGDLS and CDR2 YYNGEE. The length of the CDR3 is 15 residues. CDR3 sequence: CASSVGTGGRETQYF. The CDR3 nucleotides read TGTGCCAGCAGCGTCGGGACAGGGGGCCGGGAGACCCAGTACTTC.

This clonotype was observed many times. This chain joins TRBV28 and TRBJ2-2, with a possible D match to TRBD2 (5 bases). V was cut by 3 bases and J by 5 bases, with 10 bases left in between. The CDR3 has 14 amino acids. The germline V gene encodes CDR1 MDHEN and CDR2 SYDVKM. DNA of the CDR3: TGTGCCAGCAGTTTCGGGGTCAGGACCGGGGAGCTGTTTTTT. Translating gives CASSFGVRTGELFF.

As for this clonotype: It is unclear where the CDR3 begins or ends on the DNA, so no DNA is shown, and the CDR3 is as TCRdb lists it. This chain links TRBV10-3 with TRBJ2-2; the table's D gene call, TRBD1, was not cross checked with the DNA. The CDR3 is 20 amino acids in total, end residues counted. Germline V gene sequence: CDR1 ENHRY, CDR2 SYGVKD. The CDR3 sequence: CAISENYEQYFGPGTGELFF.

This clonotype has only a few counts. One base away lies a much larger clone, so this may be a sequencing read error. This chain joins TRBV7-2 and TRBJ2-1; TRBD1 agrees at 9 bases. This CDR3 region has 15 residues. Germline loops: CDR1 SGHTA, CDR2 FQGNSA. This chain's CDR3 is CASRTGTGNYNEQLF. The CDR3 coding sequence is TGTGCCAGCAGGACCGGGACAGGGAACTACAATGAGCAGCTCTTC.

The rearrangement uses TRBV6-2 or TRBV6-3 and TRBJ1-5, with D possibly TRBD1 on 6 matching bases. V gave up 0 bases and J gave up 6 bases, with 15 bases separating them. The CDR3 spans 16 residues. In germline, CDR1 is MNHEY, CDR2 SVGEGT. The CDR3 region is CASSYSSSGRGQPQHF. The CDR3 nucleotides are TGTGCCAGCAGTTACTCGAGTAGTGGCAGGGGTCAGCCCCAGCATTTT.

Note on this clonotype: Without the conserved terminal phenylalanine or tryptophan, this CDR3 likely stems from a read error. The limits of the CDR3 on the DNA are not certain, so only TCRdb's listed CDR3 is given. This chain connects TRBV5-8 to TRBJ1-6. Germline V CDR1 and CDR2: SGHTS, YDEGEE. The CDR3 numbers 8 amino acids, ends counted. The CDR3 sequence is CASSLGTS.

The chain links TRBV10-3 to TRBJ1-3; D is unclear. The CDR3 sequence is 16 residues long. Germline CDR1 and CDR2: ENHRY and SYGVKD. Trimming took off 2 bases at V and 0 bases at J, with 11 bases between the two ends. For the CDR3, the DNA is TGTGCCATCAGTGAGGTCGGCGTACTCTCTGGAAACACCATATATTTT. It codes for CAISEVGVLSGNTIYF.

The genes are TRBV7-9 and TRBJ1-1; possible D gene TRBD1, 5 bases. The CDR3 contains 15 residues. Germline loops: CDR1 SEHNR, CDR2 FQNEAQ (reference sequence). Trimming stripped 1 base from V and 1 base from J, with 10 bases between. The CDR3 region is CASSLDYGTNTEAFF. CDR3 in DNA: TGTGCCAGCAGCTTAGACTACGGGACGAACACTGAAGCTTTCTTT.

This clonotype was counted ten times or more. The rearrangement links TRBV10-3 to TRBJ2-1; tentative D call: TRBD2 (5 bases). The CDR3 sequence is 17 residues long. Germline V CDR1 and CDR2: ENHRY, SYGVKD. V was trimmed by 2 bases and J by 5 bases, leaving 19 bases between them. The CDR3 loop is CAISETPDYERNNEQFF. The DNA for the CDR3 is TGTGCCATCAGTGAGACCCCCGACTACGAGCGGAACAATGAGCAGTTCTTC.

As concerns this clonotype: Compared with germline, one end of the junction differs, possibly owing to a read error. The chain uses TRBV2 and TRBJ2-2, with D possibly TRBD1 on 5 matching bases. The CDR3 spans 16 residues. Germline V CDR1 and CDR2: SNHLY, FYNNEI. CDR3 loop: CATSPQGCANTGELFF. CDR3 sequence (DNA): TGTGCCACCAGTCCCCAGGGCTGTGCGAACACCGGGGAGCTGTTTTTT. The entire variable domain, with the rest obtained from reference TRBV2 and TRBJ2-2, is as follows: EPEVTQTPSHQVTQMGQEVILRCVPISNHLYFYWYRQILGQKVEFLVSFYNNEISEKSEIFDDQFSVERPDGSNFTLKIRSTKLEDSAMYFCATSPQGCANTGELFFGEGSRLTVL.

This clonotype was picked up one time. Its ends do not fully match the called genes, so a read error is possible. The chain carries TRBV11-2 and TRBJ2-1, with no clear D. The CDR3 runs to 14 residues. Germline assignment: CDR1 SGHAT and CDR2 FQNNGV. The CDR3 nucleotides are TGCGCCAGCAGCTTAGGCCCTTCTAACAATGGGCAGTTCTTC. This gives the protein CASSLGPSNNGQFF.

This clonotype was seen at least ten times. The chain uses TRBV16 and TRBJ1-2; D possibly corresponds to TRBD1 (6 bases). There are 13 residues in the CDR3. CDR1 KGHSY and CDR2 FQNENV come from the germline V gene. V lost 6 bases and J lost 4, with 12 bases in between. The CDR3 bases are TGTGCCAGCAGTCCTGACAGGAGCTATGGCTACACCTTC. Translation gives CASSPDRSYGYTF.

Note on this clonotype: A much larger clone is a single base away; this may be a read error. The J gene is TRBJ2-1, the V gene TRBV5-1; D is ambiguous. CDR3 length: 12 amino acids. The germline V gene has CDR1 SGHRS and CDR2 YFSETQ. CDR3 in DNA: TGCGCCAGCAGCCTTCCGACGCGTGAGCACTTCTTC. Its translation is CASSLPTREHFF.

This clonotype was counted many times. The chain has TRBV5-8 and TRBJ1-1, with no clear D. CDR1 and CDR2 from the germline V gene are SGHTS and YDEGEE. The CDR3 loop spans 9 amino acids. V gave up 3 bases and J gave up 10 bases, with 4 bases separating them. Written as DNA, the CDR3 is TGTGCCAGCAGCTGGGTAGCTTTCTTT. Translation: CASSWVAFF.

The chain is built from TRBV5-7 and TRBJ1-2, with D possibly matching TRBD1 (5 bases). TRBV5-7 is an open reading frame whose function is uncertain. The CDR3 has 15 amino acids. V was pared by 2 bases and J by 0 bases, with 11 bases between. DNA for the CDR3: TGTGCCAGCAGCTTAGGGGCGGGGACTAACTATGGCTACACCTTC. Protein: CASSLGAGTNYGYTF.

About this clonotype itself: A read error may be the cause here, since a much bigger clone is one base away. The chain employs TRBV7-6 and TRBJ1-4; D call uncertain. The CDR3 totals 16 residues. The germline V gene has CDR1 SGHVS and CDR2 FNYEAQ. CDR3 residues: CASSLAPGTTNEKLLF. CDR3 sequence (DNA): TGTGCCAGCAGCTTAGCCCCAGGAACAACTAATGAAAAACTGCTTTTT.

The sample holds many counts of this clonotype. The V and J genes are TRBV4-2 and TRBJ2-3, with D maybe TRBD1 (6 bases). The CDR3 totals 15 residues. Germline CDR1 is LGHNA and CDR2 is YNFKEQ. Trimming shortened V by 0 bases and J by 3 bases, and 10 bases separated the two germline ends. DNA of the CDR3: TGTGCCAGCAGCCAAGAAGCAGGGGAGACAGATACGCAGTATTTT. It yields the protein CASSQEAGETDTQYF.

This chain uses TRBV9 with TRBJ1-4; no firm D call. The CDR3 is 15 amino acids. Germline values: CDR1 SGDLS, CDR2 YYNGEE. V was pared by 6 bases and J by 2 bases, with 14 bases between. CDR3 bases: TGTGCCAGCAAACATGACATGAACACTAATGAAAAACTGTTTTTT. The encoded protein is CASKHDMNTNEKLFF.

Concerning this clonotype: A clone one base away is much larger, so this may be a read error. The chain couples TRBV7-8 to TRBJ2-5; 10 bases match TRBD2. The CDR3 runs to 15 residues. CDR1 SGHVS and CDR2 FQNEAQ come from the germline V gene. The DNA of the CDR3 is TGTGCCAGCAGCACCTCTAGCGGGAGTGTGGAGACCCAGCACTTC. Its translation is CASSTSSGSVETQHF.

For this clonotype: At one end, the junction sequence differs from germline, possibly due to a read error. V and J are TRBV2 and TRBJ2-7, with a tentative D call TRBD1 (6 bases). In germline, CDR1 is SNHLY, CDR2 FYNNEI. The length of the CDR3 is 14 residues. CDR3 DNA sequence: TGTGCCAGCAGTATACAGGGTGCGCGATACGTGCAGTACTTC. Residues: CASSIQGARYVQYF.

In its sample, this clonotype was seen once. This chain joins TRBV20-1 and TRBJ2-5; 11 bases map to TRBD2. Judging by the DNA end, TRBJ2-7 fits better; the J call may be wrong. This CDR3 spans 12 amino acids. The germline CDR1 and CDR2 sequences are DFQATT and SNEGSKA (reference sequence). The DNA of the CDR3 is TGCAGTGCGGGACTAGCGGATTACGAGCAGTACTTC. Its protein is CSAGLADYEQYF.

This clonotype was found many times. V and J are TRBV10-3 and TRBJ2-5; 9 bases align to TRBD2. The CDR3 sequence is 13 residues long. The germline CDR1 and CDR2 sequences are ENHRY and SYGVKD. Losses at the gene ends were 4 bases for V and 3 bases for J; bases not matched to a gene: 0. The CDR3 reads CAISVAGEETQYF. For the CDR3, the DNA is TGTGCCATCAGTGTAGCGGGAGAAGAGACCCAGTACTTC.

Of note for this clonotype: At one of its ends the junction is not consistent with the germline gene, which may arise from a read error. This sequence joins TRBV7-6 and TRBJ2-5; either TRBD1 or TRBD2 may supply D (7 bases each). CDR3 size: 17 residues. CDR1 and CDR2 from the germline V gene are SGHVS and FNYEAQ. The CDR3 DNA reads as TGTGCCAGCAGCTTAGGGGGTGCGGCAGGGGGGGAAGAGCCCCAGTACTTC. Protein sequence: CASSLGGAAGGEEPQYF.

Regarding this clonotype: An end of the junction differs from the germline gene, which may be a read error. This chain's CDR3 is CASSSGRASGNTIYF. CDR3 nucleotides: TGCGCCAGCAGTTCTGGACGGGCCTCTGGAAACACCATATATTTT. This chain uses TRBV12-3 or TRBV12-4 with TRBJ1-3, with D hard to call. The CDR3 length is 15 residues.

This clonotype came up many times. This may be a read error: a much more frequent sequence differs by one nucleotide. The chain couples TRBV6-6 to TRBJ2-3; 8 bases align to TRBD2. This CDR3 has 14 amino acids. Germline V gene lookup returns CDR1 MNHNY and CDR2 SVGAGI (reference sequence). V was clipped by 11 bases and J by 0 bases; unmatched bases: 7. Written as DNA, the CDR3 is TGTGCCGGACAGCGGGGGAGCAGCACAGATACGCAGTATTTT. It specifies CAGQRGSSTDTQYF.

Of note for this clonotype: It is unclear where the CDR3 begins or ends on the DNA, so no DNA is shown, and the CDR3 is as TCRdb lists it. V is TRBV2 and J is TRBJ2-3; whether TRBD2, the table's D call, matches the DNA was not checked. The CDR3 spans 14 residues, counting both ends. Germline assignment: CDR1 SNHLY and CDR2 FYNNEI. The CDR3: CICSALRAFDTQHF.

A remark on this clonotype: One end of the junction does not line up with germline, which may come from a read error. V usage is TRBV6-6 and J usage is TRBJ1-1; no clear D. Germline V CDR1 and CDR2: MNHNY, SVGAGI (reference sequence). CDR3 length: 17 residues. The CDR3 DNA follows: TGTGCCAGCAGTCACTCTCCCGGACTTTCTATGAACACTGAAGCTTTCTTT. Its translation is CASSHSPGLSMNTEAFF.

This clonotype was seen a few times. This may arise from a read error, as a much more abundant clone is one base away. The V gene is TRBV6-6, the J gene TRBJ2-3, with D hard to call. The germline V gene encodes CDR1 MNHNY and CDR2 SVGAGI (reference sequence). The length of the CDR3 is 14 residues. CDR3 DNA: TGTGCCAGCAGTTACCGACCCTATACAGATGCGCAGTATTTT. This sequence encodes CASSYRPYTDAQYF.

This clonotype showed up many times. The rearrangement links TRBV7-3 to TRBJ1-1, with TRBD1 matching over 8 bases. The J segment lost 3 bases and the V segment lost 6 bases, leaving 6 bases of the junction unmatched. Germline CDR1 SGHTA, CDR2 FQGTGA. CDR3 length: 14 amino acids. For the CDR3, the DNA is TGTGCCAGCAGGCCACAGGGGGTGGACACTGAAGCTTTCTTT. Amino acid sequence: CASRPQGVDTEAFF. Looking up the rest from reference TRBV7-3 and TRBJ1-1 gives the full variable domain: GAGVSQTPSNKVTEKGKYVELRCDPISGHTALYWYRQSLGQGPEFLIYFQGTGAADDSGLPNDRFFAVRPEGSVSTLKIQRTERGDSAVYLCASRPQGVDTEAFFGQGTRLTVV.

The V call is TRBV19, the J call TRBJ1-2, with D possibly matching TRBD1 (6 bases). CDR3 size: 13 residues. The germline CDR1 and CDR2 sequences are LNHDA and SQIVND (reference sequence). V was cut by 4 bases and J by 6 bases, with 12 bases left in between. In nucleotides, the CDR3 is TGTGCCAGTAGTAGGGAAAACAGGGATGGCTACACCTTC. Encoded protein: CASSRENRDGYTF. The complete variable domain, with remaining parts taken from reference TRBV19 and TRBJ1-2, reads DGGITQSPKYLFRKEGQNVTLSCEQNLNHDAMYWYRQDPGQGLRLIYYSQIVNDFQKGDIAEGYSVSREKKESFPLTVTSAQKNPTAFYLCASSRENRDGYTFGSGTRLTVV.

As for this clonotype: This may come from a read error, since a much larger clone is one base off. This sequence joins TRBV5-6 and TRBJ1-4, with 8 bases lining up with TRBD1. Germline loops: CDR1 SGHDT, CDR2 YYEEEE. The CDR3 is 14 residues long. The junction had 4 bases not matched to a gene; V was cut back by 2 bases and J by 7 bases. CDR3 DNA sequence: TGTGCCAGCAGCTTCCAGGGGGCTCCTGAAAAACTGTTTTTT. This translates into CASSFQGAPEKLFF.